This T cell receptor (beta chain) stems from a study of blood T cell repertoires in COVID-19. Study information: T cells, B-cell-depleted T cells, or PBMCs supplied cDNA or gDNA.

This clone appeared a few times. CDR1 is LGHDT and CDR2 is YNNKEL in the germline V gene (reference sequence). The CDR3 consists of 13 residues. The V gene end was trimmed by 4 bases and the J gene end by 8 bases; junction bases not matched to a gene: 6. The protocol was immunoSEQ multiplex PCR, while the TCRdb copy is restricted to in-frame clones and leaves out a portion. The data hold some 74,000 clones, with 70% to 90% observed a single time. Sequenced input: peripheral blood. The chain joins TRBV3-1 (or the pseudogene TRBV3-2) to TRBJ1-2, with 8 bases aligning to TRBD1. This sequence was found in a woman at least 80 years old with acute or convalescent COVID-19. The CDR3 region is CASSRGQGDGYTF. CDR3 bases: TGTGCCAGCAGCCGCGGACAGGGCGACGGCTACACCTTC.